This T cell receptor (beta chain) was sequenced in a study of T-cell reconstitution after alpha-beta-depleted transplantation in children. This sample's TCRbeta library carried unique molecular identifier barcodes. MiXCR, run by TCRdb on the PCR reads, gives a single entry per CDR3 protein. The sample holds 130,000 to 150,000 distinct CDR3 sequences, around 8.8% seen once. After removal of 2 bases from V and 4 bases from J, the junction contained 8 bases not matched to a gene. The germline CDR1 and CDR2 sequences are SGHTA and FQGNSA. CDR3 length equals 17 residues. This clonotype came up many times. As yet, its antigen is unknown. General observations from the study: Diversity and T-cell counts at one year after transplant derived mostly from new T cells. There were reportedly several hundred expanded graft clones from which alpha-beta T cells came about two months after transplant.

The sequence derives from a female patient aged 2-15 years who had a stem cell transplant for congenital amegakaryocytic thrombocytopenia, so the T cells may come from the graft donor. The chain is built from TRBV7-2 and TRBJ2-7, with 13 bases fitting TRBD2. This specimen consisted of PBMCs, mostly from graft donor cells, obtained 180 days after TCRalphabeta/CD19-depleted stem cell transplant. The chain's CDR3 is CASSLLRTSGSGYEQYF. The CDR3 bases are TGTGCCAGCAGCTTACTCCGGACTAGCGGGAGCGGGTACGAGCAGTACTTC.